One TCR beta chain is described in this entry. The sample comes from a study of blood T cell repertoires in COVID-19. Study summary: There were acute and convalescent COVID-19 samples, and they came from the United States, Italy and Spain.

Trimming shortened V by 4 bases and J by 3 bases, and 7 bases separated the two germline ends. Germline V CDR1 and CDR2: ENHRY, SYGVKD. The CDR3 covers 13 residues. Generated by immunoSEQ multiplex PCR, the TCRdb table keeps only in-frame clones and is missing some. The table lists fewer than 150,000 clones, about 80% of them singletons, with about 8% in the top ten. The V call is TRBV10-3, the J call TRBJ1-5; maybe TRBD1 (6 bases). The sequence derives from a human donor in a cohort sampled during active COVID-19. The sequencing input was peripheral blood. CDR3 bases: TGTGCCATCAGTGGGACAGACAATCAGCCCCAGCATTTT. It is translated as CAISGTDNQPQHF.